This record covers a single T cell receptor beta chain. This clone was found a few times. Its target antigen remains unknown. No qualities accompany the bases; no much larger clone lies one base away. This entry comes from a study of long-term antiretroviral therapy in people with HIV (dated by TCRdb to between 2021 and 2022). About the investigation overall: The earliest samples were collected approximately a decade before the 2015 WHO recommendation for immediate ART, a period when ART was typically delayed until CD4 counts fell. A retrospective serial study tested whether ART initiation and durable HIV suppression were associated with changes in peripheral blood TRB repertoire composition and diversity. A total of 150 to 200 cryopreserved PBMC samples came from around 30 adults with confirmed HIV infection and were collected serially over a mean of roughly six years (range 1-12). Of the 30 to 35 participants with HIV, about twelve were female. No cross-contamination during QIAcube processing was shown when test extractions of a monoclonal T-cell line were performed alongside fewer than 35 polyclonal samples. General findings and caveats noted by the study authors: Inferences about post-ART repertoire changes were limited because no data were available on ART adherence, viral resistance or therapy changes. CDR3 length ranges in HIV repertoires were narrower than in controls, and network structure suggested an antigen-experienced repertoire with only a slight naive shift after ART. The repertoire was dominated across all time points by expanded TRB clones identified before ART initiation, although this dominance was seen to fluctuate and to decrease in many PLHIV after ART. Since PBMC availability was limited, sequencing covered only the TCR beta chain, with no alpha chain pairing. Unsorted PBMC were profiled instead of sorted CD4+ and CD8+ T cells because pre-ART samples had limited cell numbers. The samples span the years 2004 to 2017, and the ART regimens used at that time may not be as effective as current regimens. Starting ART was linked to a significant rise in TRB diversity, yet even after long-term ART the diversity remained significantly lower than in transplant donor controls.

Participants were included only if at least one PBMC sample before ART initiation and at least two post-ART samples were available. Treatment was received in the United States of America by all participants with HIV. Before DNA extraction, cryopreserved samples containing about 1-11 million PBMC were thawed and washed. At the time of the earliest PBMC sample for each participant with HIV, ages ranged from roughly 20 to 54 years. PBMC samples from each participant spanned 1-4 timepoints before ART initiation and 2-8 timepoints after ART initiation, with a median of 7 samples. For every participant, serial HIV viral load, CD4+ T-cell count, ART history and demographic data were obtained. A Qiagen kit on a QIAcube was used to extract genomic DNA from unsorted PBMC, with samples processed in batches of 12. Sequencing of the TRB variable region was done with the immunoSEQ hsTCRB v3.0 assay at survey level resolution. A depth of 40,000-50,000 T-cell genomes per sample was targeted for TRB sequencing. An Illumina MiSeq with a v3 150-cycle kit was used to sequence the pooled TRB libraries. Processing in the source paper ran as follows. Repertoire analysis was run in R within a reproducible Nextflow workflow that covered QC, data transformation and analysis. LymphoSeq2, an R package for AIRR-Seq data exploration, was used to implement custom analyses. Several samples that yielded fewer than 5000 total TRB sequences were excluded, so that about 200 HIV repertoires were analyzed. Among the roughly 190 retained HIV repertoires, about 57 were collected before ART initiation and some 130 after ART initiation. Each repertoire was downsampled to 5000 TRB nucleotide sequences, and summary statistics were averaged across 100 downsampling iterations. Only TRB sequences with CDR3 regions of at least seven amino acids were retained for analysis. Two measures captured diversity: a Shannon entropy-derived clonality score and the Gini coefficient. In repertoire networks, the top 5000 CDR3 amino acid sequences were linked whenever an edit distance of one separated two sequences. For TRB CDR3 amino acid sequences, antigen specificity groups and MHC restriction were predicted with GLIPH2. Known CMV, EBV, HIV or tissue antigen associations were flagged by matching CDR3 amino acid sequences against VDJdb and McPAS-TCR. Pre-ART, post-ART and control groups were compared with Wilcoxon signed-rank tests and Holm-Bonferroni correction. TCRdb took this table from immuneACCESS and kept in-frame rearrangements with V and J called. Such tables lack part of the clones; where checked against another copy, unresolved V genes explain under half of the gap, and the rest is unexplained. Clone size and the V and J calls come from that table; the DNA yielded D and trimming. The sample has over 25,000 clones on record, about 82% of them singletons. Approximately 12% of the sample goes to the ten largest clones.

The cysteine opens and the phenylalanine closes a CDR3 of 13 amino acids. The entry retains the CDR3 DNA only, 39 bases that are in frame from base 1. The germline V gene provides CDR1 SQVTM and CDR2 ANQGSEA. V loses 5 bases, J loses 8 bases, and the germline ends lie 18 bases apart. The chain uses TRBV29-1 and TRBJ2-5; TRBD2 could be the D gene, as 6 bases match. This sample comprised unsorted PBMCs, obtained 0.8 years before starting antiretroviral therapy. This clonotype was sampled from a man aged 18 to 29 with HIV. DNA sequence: TGCAGCGTTCCCGGGAGCGAACGAGCCACCCAGTACTTC. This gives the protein CSVPGSERATQYF.